This T cell receptor beta chain was identified during a study of post-analysis software for immune sequencing data. General study results and limits: Compared with controls, patients had more of roughly 5 TRBV segments, including TRBV5-6, TRBV5-1 and TRBV20-1.

cDNA libraries of TCR beta carried unique molecular identifiers. One entry per CDR3 protein, called by TCRdb with MiXCR from the PCR reads. In the table there are roughly 580,000 distinct CDR3 sequences, 44% of which are singletons. For this clonotype: What it binds is unknown. Mismatch with germline at one junction end may stem from a read error.

The CDR3 totals 14 residues. Germline CDR1 reads DFQATT; CDR2 reads SNEGSKA (reference sequence). This sequence was found in a girl between 5 and 17 years old with multiple sclerosis. The V call is TRBV20-1, the J call TRBJ1-2; possibly TRBD1 for D (6 bases). Sequenced input: blood. CDR3 in amino acids: CSALRAGGGYGYTF. The CDR3 DNA reads TGTAGTGCCCTCCGGGCGGGGGGCGGCTATGGCTACACCTTC.